This T cell receptor (beta chain) derives from a study of sequential checkpoint blockade in melanoma. Across the whole study: Patients were randomized 1:1 to nivolumab-then-ipilimumab or ipilimumab-then-nivolumab first-line. Maintenance nivolumab came after either treatment sequence.

By proportion, this clone is large (0.1 to 1%). Germline V gives CDR1 MNHNS, CDR2 SASEGT. J gave up 5 bases and V 1 base, and 7 bases lay outside the gene matches. This CDR3 region has 15 residues. The data were produced by immunoSEQ multiplex PCR, yet TCRdb's version contains in-frame clones alone and is incomplete. The data show approximately 11,000 clones, around 67% seen once. Documented treatment: randomized to nivolumab then ipilimumab (arm A) or the reverse (arm B). None of the patients previously received DNA-damaging chemotherapy. Live CD3+CD8+ CD19− CD56− cells were sorted from PBMCs. This clonotype originated in a human donor with melanoma. Source: CD8+ T cells sorted from blood (inferred from file names), taken from a patient given nivolumab and ipilimumab in sequence. The chain recombines TRBV6-1 with TRBJ2-7; 8 bases are a match to TRBD1. The CDR3 sequence is CASSEVTGGFHEQYF. In nucleotides, the CDR3 is TGTGCCAGCAGTGAAGTTACAGGGGGGTTTCACGAGCAGTACTTC.